The subject of this entry is one T cell receptor (beta chain). The clone's antigen remains unknown. Base qualities were left out, and no much larger clone turns up one base away. The cohort was made up of 666 healthy bone marrow donors. Cohort members were all nominally healthy when sampled, although unrecorded immune exposures were likely present. The donor tested CMV seronegative and was one of the 352 seronegative cohort members. A peripheral blood sample was collected from each donor, and TCR beta sequencing was performed on peripheral blood mononuclear cells. The Qiagen DNeasy Blood Extraction Kit was used to extract genomic DNA from the blood cell samples. The method was the immunoSEQ multiplex PCR assay. The multiplex PCR relied on a mix of 60 forward primers for TCR Vbeta segments and 13 reverse primers for TCR Jbeta segments. A multiplex PCR assay on genomic DNA amplified the CDR3 region of rearranged TCR beta genes. The amplified TCR beta libraries were sequenced on the Illumina HiSeq System as 87-base-pair reads. The paper's data handling went like this. A later analysis counted about 76 million unique TCR beta chains across the 666 repertoires, and 10 million to 11 million of these chains were shared by at least two donors. Raw reads were error-corrected and collapsed into unique sequences by a nearest-neighbor algorithm in which closely related sequences were merged to remove PCR and sequencing errors. To assign V, D and J gene segments, CDR3 sequences were aligned to IMGT reference sequences. For a sequence to be retained, a match of at least six nucleotides to both a V gene segment and a J gene segment was required. Rearrangements were called productive when the CDR3 lacked stop codons and stayed in frame with V and J; all others were non-productive. Following IMGT convention, CDR3 was defined as the stretch from the second conserved V-encoded cysteine to the conserved J-encoded phenylalanine. In an earlier analysis of 550 to 650 of the donors, sequences lacking an unambiguous match to a single V gene segment were excluded. In an earlier analysis of about 590 of the donors, a V segment was called functional when productive rearrangements were above 56.7%, and segregating when the standard deviation between donors exceeded 5%. To diagnose cytomegalovirus status from the catalog of TCR beta chain sequences, a statistical classification framework was built. V and J gene assignment, in a later analysis, came from comparing TCR nucleotide sequences with IMGT/GENE-DB human TR gene sequences. In a later analysis, CDR3 sequences and most-parsimonious VDJ recombination scenarios were assigned using the TCRdist pipeline. In a later analysis, each TCR beta chain was defined by its CDR3 amino acid sequence together with its V-gene family, and reads lacking a unique V-gene family were excluded. In a later analysis, 550 to 650 highly shared, low-generation-probability nucleotide sequences were removed to address suspected cross-contamination and a sequencing artifact. A later analysis calculated a clonal expansion index for each public chain from normalized within-repertoire ranks of inferred template counts. In a later analysis, generation probabilities were computed with a VDJ recombination model fitted to out-of-frame rearrangements, and the resulting probabilities were checked against IGoR. Hypergeometric tests were used in a later analysis to score TCR-TCR, TCR-HLA and TCR-CMV co-occurrence, with a repertoire-size bias correction applied to the TCR pairs. False discovery rates were estimated in a later analysis by permuting HLA or CMV assignments 20 times. In a later analysis, co-occurring TCRs were grouped using DBSCAN, and TCRdist sequence similarity was added for clustering within HLA-allele-positive subsets. For co-occurrence clustering, repertoires with fewer than 30,000 or more than 120,000 public chains were excluded, along with 5 or 6 repertoires with anomalous nucleotide sharing. TCRdb re-hosts the immuneACCESS table, in-frame sequences only. Its copies lack some clones; in the studies checked, an unresolved V gene accounts for under half of them, and the cause for the rest is not known. That table supplies the V and J calls and clone size; D and trimming were determined from the DNA. The sample table shows more than 150,000 clones, and about three quarters are seen once. The top ten clonotypes cover roughly 1.6% of the sample.

This sample was included in a study of cytomegalovirus exposure and HLA in healthy donors (dated by TCRdb to the late 2010s). Notes on the research overall: According to an earlier analysis of 587 of the donors, 150 million to 200 million T cells yielded 120 million or so unique TCR beta sequences and more than 250 Gb of sequence data. Genome-wide SNP genotypes for about 55% of the roughly 670 donors were used in a later genetic analysis, which treated that subset as a discovery cohort. Alongside the repertoire data, information on donor age, sex, ethnicity and CMV serostatus was compiled. On average, roughly 250,000 unique TCR beta nucleotide sequences were sequenced per donor among fewer than 500 genotyped donors of the cohort, with around 19% of those sequences being non-productive. All discovery cohort repertoires had been generated using a single sequencing platform. Both class I and class II loci were covered by HLA typing, at four-digit resolution. Typing coverage differed by locus: A, B, C, DRB1 and DQB1 were typed in roughly 620-630 donors, DQA1 in approximately 520, DPA1 in 600 to 610, and DPB1 in just under 480. The study used immunosequencing to profile the T cell repertoires of around 600 subjects and linked those repertoires to cytomegalovirus serostatus. The aim of the study was to test whether cataloging public T cell receptors could identify signatures of past pathogen exposure. To predict cytomegalovirus infection status, the study brought together high-throughput TCR immunosequencing, statistical association of individual TCRs with disease status, and machine learning. Roughly 5 DR-DQ haplotypes were handled as single units for association and clustering, since linkage in the cohort was strong. A separate validation cohort of approximately 130 different subjects was used in addition to the approximately 670-subject first cohort. In an earlier analysis of roughly 580 of the donors, high-throughput TCR beta sequencing was used to judge whether each TCR beta V gene segment behaved as functional or pseudogenic. An early release that covered 640 HLA-typed donors contained about 300 gigabases of sequencing data and 65 million to 100 million unique TCR sequences. In the later analysis, no new phenotypic data were used to find candidate immune exposures; instead, reliance was placed on TCR beta sequences and their occurrence across donors. In a later analysis, previously published TCR beta repertoires from some 640 donors were re-analyzed and high-resolution HLA genotyping was added so that TCR occurrence patterns could be studied. The genetic ancestry cluster associated with self-reported Caucasian donors included roughly four fifths of the roughly 400 genotyped donors. Summary of the overall study and its limitations: Because counts were too low, about 18 rarely observed V segments, including chromosome 9 orphons, were excluded from the earlier analysis of 587 of the donors. Immune exposure information for the cohort was limited to CMV serostatus. The 87-base-pair reads could not distinguish some IMGT-functional V segments, including TRBV6-2 and TRBV6-3, so those segments were excluded. A group of highly shared sequence variants was considered likely to be a technical artifact of the sequencing pipeline. In this cohort, only TCR beta chains were sequenced, and detectable features were limited by the absence of alpha or paired-chain data. In a later analysis, TCR association rates were found to vary across HLA loci, with the most associated TCRs seen for DRB1 alleles and the fewest for HLA-C alleles. Because HLA typing was missing for some donors at each locus, association tests included only the typed subset. The classifier was reported to diagnose cytomegalovirus status with high specificity and sensitivity in both the original and validation cohorts. Sequencing depth was assumed to be roughly uniform across donors in the presence/absence analyses, though that assumption may not hold. The study listed 150 to 200 TCR beta chains as associated with cytomegalovirus. Most TCR sequences were observed very rarely across donors, whereas some public TCRs were present in many individuals. According to the authors, the approach could potentially be generalized to other disease states and immunological phenotypes. An earlier analysis of roughly 570 of the donors showed that most TCR beta V segments appeared in productive rearrangements either about 90% or about 30% of the time, which broadly matched IMGT annotations. Several of the top co-occurrence clusters appeared to be linked to parvovirus B19, influenza, CMV and Epstein-Barr virus, according to a later analysis. A later analysis associated 15,000 to 20,000 TCR beta sequences with specific HLA alleles at a false discovery rate of 0.05. A few of the identified cytomegalovirus-associated TCR beta chains were confirmed in vitro to be specific for cytomegalovirus antigens. Linkage disequilibrium might explain the correlated functional status among segregating V segments, but an unknown experimental factor could not be ruled out. In a later analysis, HLA-associated TCR beta chains were found to be more clonally expanded and to have lower generation probabilities than equally common non-associated chains. In a later genetic analysis, fewer N-insertions in productive TCRs were reported among donors in an Asian-associated ancestry cluster than the roughly 700-donor mean. In a later genetic analysis, a missense DCLRE1C variant was associated with V-gene and J-gene trimming of TCR beta chains, and the association was replicated in an independent cohort. When HLA alleles, especially DR and DQ, strongly co-occurred, attributing TCR associations to individual alleles was difficult. A further reported finding was that TCR beta sequences accurately predicted the HLA-A and HLA-B alleles for most subjects in the first cohort. According to a later analysis, most CMV-associated TCR beta chains appeared to be HLA-restricted, and the HLA associations seemed to be driven largely by CMV exposure.

Trimmed from V: 4 bases; trimmed from J: 3 bases; junction bases lacking a gene match: 8. The CDR3 sequence holds 15 residues, the cysteine and phenylalanine included. The kept DNA is CDR3 alone, 45 bases in frame from the first base. CDR1 KGHSH and CDR2 LQKENI are derived from the germline V gene. The clonotype was recovered from a man younger than 35 in good health and CMV-seronegative. Sequencing was done on a sample of PBMCs. Recombination connected TRBV18 to TRBJ2-7, with TRBD2 identical over 8 junction bases. The CDR3 reads as follows: CASSLPGGAGYEQYF. The nucleotide sequence reads TGTGCCAGCTCACTACCGGGGGGGGCTGGCTACGAGCAGTACTTC.